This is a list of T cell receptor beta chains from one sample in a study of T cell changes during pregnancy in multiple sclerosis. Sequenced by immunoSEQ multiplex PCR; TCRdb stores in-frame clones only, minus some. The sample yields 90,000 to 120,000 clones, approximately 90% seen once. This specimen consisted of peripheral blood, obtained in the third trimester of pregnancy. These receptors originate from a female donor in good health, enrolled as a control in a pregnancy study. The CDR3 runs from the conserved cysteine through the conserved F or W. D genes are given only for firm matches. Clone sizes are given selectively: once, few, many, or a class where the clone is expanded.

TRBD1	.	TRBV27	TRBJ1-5	TGTGCCAGCAGTTCCCTGACAGGGGCTAAGAATCAGCCCCAGCATTTT	CASSSLTGAKNQPQHF
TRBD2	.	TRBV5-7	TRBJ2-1	TGTGCCAGCAGCTGCCGGGGGGGTAGTGAGCAGTTCTTC	CASSCRGGSEQFF
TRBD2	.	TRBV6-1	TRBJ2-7	TGTGCCAGCAGTGAAGCGATACTAGCGGGGATGACCATCTACGAGCAGTACTTC	CASSEAILAGMTIYEQYF
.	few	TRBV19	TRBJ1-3	TGTGCCAGTAGTGCCATTGACGGGGTTAGCTCTGGAAACACCATATATTTT	CASSAIDGVSSGNTIYF
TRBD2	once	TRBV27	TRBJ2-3	TGTGCCAGCAGTCCCAGAGCGCCGCGGGGACTAGCGGGGATCACAGATACGCAGTATTTT	CASSPRAPRGLAGITDTQYF
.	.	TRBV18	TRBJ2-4	TGTGCCAGCTCACCAAGACAGACCTTAGCCAAAAACATTCAGTACTTC	CASSPRQTLAKNIQYF
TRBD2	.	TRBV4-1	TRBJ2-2	TGCGCCAGCAGCCAAGATGCAGCGGGGGGGCTCACCGGGGAGCTGTTTTTT	CASSQDAAGGLTGELFF
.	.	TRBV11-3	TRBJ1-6	TGTGCCAGCAGCTTCTCGGCAGGGGAGAGTTCACCCCTCCACTTT	CASSFSAGESSPLHF
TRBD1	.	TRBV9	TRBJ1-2	TGTGCCAGCAGCGCCGACAGGGCCTCATCCGACTATGGCTACACCTTC	CASSADRASSDYGYTF
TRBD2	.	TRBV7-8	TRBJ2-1	TGTGCCAGCAGCCGGGGGGGCAGCCCCTACAATGAGCAGTTCTTC	CASSRGGSPYNEQFF
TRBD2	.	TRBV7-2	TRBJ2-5	TGTGCCAGCAGCCTCTACCTAACTAGCGGGGGGGCCGAAGAGACCCAGTACTTC	CASSLYLTSGGAEETQYF
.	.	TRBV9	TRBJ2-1	TGTGCCAGCAGCGTTTCCCTAAGGGAGTCCTTTTACAATGAGCAGTTCTTC	CASSVSLRESFYNEQFF
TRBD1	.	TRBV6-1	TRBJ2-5	TGTGCCACCGGACAGGGCGGAGTGTTAGAGACCCAGTACTTC	CATGQGGVLETQYF
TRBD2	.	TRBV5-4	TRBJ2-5	TGTGCCAGCAGCCCGTTGACTAGCGGGGTAAACCAAGAGACCCAGTACTTC	CASSPLTSGVNQETQYF
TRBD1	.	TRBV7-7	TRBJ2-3	TGTGCTAGCAGCTTAGACAGGGGGCTTGGTCCAGATACGCAGTATTTT	CASSLDRGLGPDTQYF
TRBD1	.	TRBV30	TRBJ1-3	TGTGCCTGGAGGACAGGGGGGGAAAACACCATATATTTT	CAWRTGGENTIYF
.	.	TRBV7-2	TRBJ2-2	TGTGCCAGCAGCTTAGTTTTAGAGGTGGAGCTGTTTTTT	CASSLVLEVELFF
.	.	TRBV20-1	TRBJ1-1	TGCAGTCCCAGGCGGGGTACTGAAGCTTTCTTT	CSPRRGTEAFF
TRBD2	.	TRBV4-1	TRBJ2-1	TGCGCCAGCAGCCGGGGACTAGCGGGGGGGAACAATGAGCAGTTCTTC	CASSRGLAGGNNEQFF
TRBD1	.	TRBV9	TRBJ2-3	TGTGCCAGCGAGGGGGCTGAGGGAGATACGCAGTATTTT	CASEGAEGDTQYF
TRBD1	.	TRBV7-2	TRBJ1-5	TGTGCCAGCAGCTTACCAGGGGGATCACCCCAGCATTTT	CASSLPGGSPQHF
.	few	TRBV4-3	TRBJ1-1	TGCGCCAGCAGCCAAGATGGAGGGTACGGTGAAGCTTTCTTT	CASSQDGGYGEAFF
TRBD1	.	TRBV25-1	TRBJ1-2	TGTGCCAGCAGTGTCCAGGGGGATTACACCTTC	CASSVQGDYTF
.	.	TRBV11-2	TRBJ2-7	TGTGCCAGCACCAACCTCAGGGGCGACGAGCAGTACTTC	CASTNLRGDEQYF
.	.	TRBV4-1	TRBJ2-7	TGCGCCAGCAGCCAATTAATTTCCTACGAGCAGTACTTC	CASSQLISYEQYF
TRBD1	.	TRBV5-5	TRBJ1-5	TGTGCCAGCAGCTTGGCCGGACAGGGTGGAAATCAGCCCCAGCATTTT	CASSLAGQGGNQPQHF
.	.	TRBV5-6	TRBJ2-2	TGTGCCAGCAGCTCCAGGGTCACCGGGGAGCTGTTTTTT	CASSSRVTGELFF
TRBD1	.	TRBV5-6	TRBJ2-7	TGTGCCAGCAGCCCGACAGGGTCCTACGAGCAGTACTTC	CASSPTGSYEQYF
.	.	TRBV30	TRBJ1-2	TGTGCCTGGAGGACCTCTTCTTGGCAGGGTCTCTCTGGCTACACCTTC	CAWRTSSWQGLSGYTF
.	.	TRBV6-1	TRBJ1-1	TGTGCCAGCAGAGAACCAGGGATGAACACTGAAGCTTTCTTT	CASREPGMNTEAFF
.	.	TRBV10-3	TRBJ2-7	TGTGCCATCAGTGAATCCCCTTATCTAGGGGTTGGGGCGGAGCAGTACTTC	CAISESPYLGVGAEQYF
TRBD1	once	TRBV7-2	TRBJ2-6	TGTGCCAGCAGCTTGACAGGGGGAGGTGGGGCCAACGTCCTGACTTTC	CASSLTGGGGANVLTF
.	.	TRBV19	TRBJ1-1	TGTGCCAGTAGTCCTGCGGCCACTGAAGCTTTCTTT	CASSPAATEAFF
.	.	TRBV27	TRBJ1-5	TGTGCCAGCAGTTTAAGGACAGCCAGCAATCAGCCCCAGCATTTT	CASSLRTASNQPQHF
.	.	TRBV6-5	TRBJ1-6	TGTGCCAGCACCAAGTATCTGAGGGATTCACCCCTCCACTTT	CASTKYLRDSPLHF
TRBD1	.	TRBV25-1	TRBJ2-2	TGTGCCAGCAGTGAATTGGGACAGGCGAACACCGGGGAGCTGTTTTTT	CASSELGQANTGELFF
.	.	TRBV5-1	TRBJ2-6	TGCGCCAGCACCCCAGTGACTGGGGCCAACGTCCTGACTTTC	CASTPVTGANVLTF
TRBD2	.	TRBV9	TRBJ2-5	TGTGCCAGCAGCGTAGATGGCGGGGGGGGCCAAGAGACCCAGTACTTC	CASSVDGGGGQETQYF
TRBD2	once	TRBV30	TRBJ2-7	TGTGCCTGGGGGATCACCGGGACTAGCTTTAACTTC	CAWGITGTSFNF
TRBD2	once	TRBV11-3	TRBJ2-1	TGTGCCAGCAGCCCTGGGGGGGAAAATGAGCAGTTCTTC	CASSPGGENEQFF
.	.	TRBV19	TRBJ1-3	TGTGCCAGTACGAGTTTATCTGGAAACACCATATATTTT	CASTSLSGNTIYF
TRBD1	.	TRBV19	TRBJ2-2	TGTGCCAGTAGTCCTGGACAGGGACGCACCGGGGAGCTGTTTTTT	CASSPGQGRTGELFF
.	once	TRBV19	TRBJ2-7	TGTGCCAGTAGTAGTGGCATCTCCTACGAGCAGTACTTC	CASSSGISYEQYF
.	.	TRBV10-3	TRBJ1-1	TGTGCCATCAGTGAGGGAGAGGTAAGAAACACTGAAGCTTTCTTT	CAISEGEVRNTEAFF
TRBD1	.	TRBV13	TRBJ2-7	TGTGCCAGTACTTGGGACAGGGGATACGAGCAGTACTTC	CASTWDRGYEQYF
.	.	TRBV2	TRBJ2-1	TGTGCCAGCACCCCGGTTTTGGGGGGAAGGTCCTACAATGAGCAGTTCTTC	CASTPVLGGRSYNEQFF
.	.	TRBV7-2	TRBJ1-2	TGTGCCAGCAGCATGGACAGCCAGTATGGCTACACCTTC	CASSMDSQYGYTF
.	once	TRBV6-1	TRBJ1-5	TGTGCCAGCAGTATTGTCAGGGGTCGCAATCAGCCCCAGCATTTT	CASSIVRGRNQPQHF
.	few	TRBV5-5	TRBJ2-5	TGTGCCAGCAGCTTTGGTGCGGCGTGGAGGGAGACCCAGTACTTC	CASSFGAAWRETQYF
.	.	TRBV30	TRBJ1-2	TGTGCCTGGGGGGGGGATACCTATGGCTACACCTTC	CAWGGDTYGYTF
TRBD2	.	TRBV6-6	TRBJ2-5	TGTGCCAGCAGTTACCAGCGGGGGGGAGAAGAGACCCAGTACTTC	CASSYQRGGEETQYF
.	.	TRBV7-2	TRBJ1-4	TGTGCCAGCAGTTTCGAGGAGGGATCCTTCAATGAAAAACTGTTTTTT	CASSFEEGSFNEKLFF
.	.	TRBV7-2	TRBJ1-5	TGTGCCAGCAGCTTAGGGCACAGGGTAGGTCAGCCCCAGCATTTT	CASSLGHRVGQPQHF
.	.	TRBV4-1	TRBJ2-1	TGCGCCAGCAGCCAAGATCGGCTAGTCCCCTACAATGAGCAGTTCTTC	CASSQDRLVPYNEQFF
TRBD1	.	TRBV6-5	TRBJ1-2	TGTGCCAGCAGTTACTCGGGTGACAGGGGTGGCTACACCTTC	CASSYSGDRGGYTF